This T cell receptor beta chain is drawn from a study of OX40 agonist ivuxolimab in advanced cancers. On the study more broadly: Patients received intravenous ivuxolimab every 2 weeks at 0.01 to 10 mg/kg.

V shed 5 bases, J shed 2 bases, and the junction held 3 bases outside the gene matches. Germline V gene lookup returns CDR1 WNHNN and CDR2 SYGVQD (reference sequence). This CDR3 contains 15 residues. Sequencing used immunoSEQ multiplex PCR; TCRdb keeps in-frame clones, though not all of them. The sample shows approximately 25,000 clones, 79% of them seen only once. This clone was counted once. The clonotype comes from an adult with an advanced solid tumor such as melanoma, head and neck, liver or kidney cancer. The chain recombines TRBV10-1 with TRBJ2-6; TRBD2 aligns across 7 bases. This specimen was CD4+ or CD8+ T cells sorted from blood, taken in a trial of the OX40 agonist ivuxolimab. CDR3: CASSSGGTGANVLTF. CDR3 in DNA: TGCGCCAGCAGTTCCGGGGGGACTGGGGCCAACGTCCTGACTTTC.